One and the same sample provided the 25 T cell receptor beta chains below, sequenced in a study of T cells expressing NK-cell markers. TCRdb reworked the 5' RACE reads into one entry per CDR3 protein, no DNA. This sample lists about 8,000 distinct CDR3 sequences; its ten largest clones have about 10%. The sample was blood T cells: a sorted CD56 or NKG2C T cell subset, CD4+ or CD8+ T cells, or bulk PBMC T cells (not recorded which). Every receptor here comes from a man aged 18 to 35 in good health.

This clonotype is deemed medium-sized (0.01 to 0.1%) by its frequency. CDR3 loop: CSVEADTSYEQYF. The chain is built from TRBV29-1 and TRBJ2-7; with no DNA, the TCRdb D assignment of TRBD1 cannot be verified. CDR1 and CDR2 from the germline V gene are SQVTM and ANQGSEA. The CDR3 totals 13 residues.

This clonotype counts as medium-sized by frequency. V and J are TRBV20-1 and TRBJ2-1; TCRdb proposes TRBD2, but this gene call is untestable without DNA. CDR1 is DFQATT, CDR2 SNEGSKA, per germline (reference sequence). The CDR3 sequence is 13 residues long. The CDR3 sequence is CSARLAGVNEQFF.

The chain combines TRBV13 with TRBJ1-1. The CDR3 has 15 residues. CDR1 is PRHDT and CDR2 is FYEKMQ in the germline V gene (reference sequence). This CDR3 is CASSFGGYLNTEAFF.

The chain combines TRBV7-2 with TRBJ2-7; TCRdb gives TRBD1 as the D gene, but with no DNA this cannot be confirmed. This CDR3 is built from 14 residues. CDR1 and CDR2 from the germline V gene are SGHTA and FQGNSA. The CDR3 reads CASSSGTGGYEQYF.

This clonotype is classed as medium-sized by frequency. The genes are TRBV29-1 and TRBJ1-3. This CDR3 is 14 amino acids long. Germline-derived CDR1 and CDR2 are SQVTM and ANQGSEA. This CDR3 reads CSAGGANSGNTIYF. Combining the CDR3 with reference TRBV29-1 and TRBJ1-3 gives the whole variable domain SAVISQKPSRDICQRGTSLTIQCQVDSQVTMMFWYRQQPGQSLTLIATANQGSEATYESGFVIDKFPISRPNLTFSTLTVSNMSPEDSSIYLCSAGGANSGNTIYFGEGSWLTVV.

This chain joins TRBV30 and TRBJ2-4. The CDR3 has 14 amino acids. Germline V lookup: CDR1 GTSNPN, CDR2 SVGIG (reference sequence). CDR3 loop: CAWSALTSKNIQYF.

V and J are TRBV27 and TRBJ2-7; there is no DNA to check the TCRdb D call of TRBD1. The CDR3 consists of 12 residues. From germline, CDR1 is MNHEY and CDR2 SMNVEV (reference sequence). The CDR3 is CASRTGVREQYF.

The chain is built from TRBV18 and TRBJ2-7; TCRdb gives TRBD2 as the D gene, but with no DNA this cannot be confirmed. Per germline, CDR1 KGHSH and CDR2 LQKENI. CDR3 length: 15 residues. The chain's CDR3 is CASSPRQGPPYEQYF.

The chain has TRBV6-1 and TRBJ2-2; TCRdb gives TRBD1 as the D gene, but with no DNA this cannot be confirmed. Germline V gene data show CDR1 as MNHNS and CDR2 as SASEGT. The CDR3 totals 14 residues. CDR3 loop: CASSERQLTGELFF.

This sequence joins TRBV11-3 and TRBJ2-1; the TCRdb D gene call, TRBD2, has no DNA to confirm it. CDR1 and CDR2 (germline): SGHNT, YENEEA. The CDR3 totals 14 residues. CDR3 residues: CASSLEASGDEQFF.

The V and J genes are TRBV7-9 and TRBJ2-1; as DNA is missing, the TRBD1 call by TCRdb cannot be tested. The CDR3 extends over 16 amino acids. Germline assignment: CDR1 SEHNR and CDR2 FQNEAQ (reference sequence). This chain's CDR3 is CASSQHGTLHLREQFF.

V and J are TRBV7-2 and TRBJ2-7; TCRdb selects TRBD1, and the lack of DNA leaves this call unchecked. Germline values: CDR1 SGHTA, CDR2 FQGNSA. CDR3 size: 15 residues. The CDR3 is CASSLSAQGTYEQYF. Supplemented by reference TRBV7-2 and TRBJ2-7, the full variable domain reads GAGVSQSPSNKVTEKGKDVELRCDPISGHTALYWYRQSLGQGLEFLIYFQGNSAPDKSGLPSDRFSAERTGGSVSTLTIQRTQQEDSAVYLCASSLSAQGTYEQYFGPGTRLTVT.

This clonotype is medium-sized by frequency. The J gene is TRBJ2-2, the V gene TRBV2; TCRdb reports TRBD1, a call that lacks DNA to check it against. The CDR3 spans 16 residues. Per the germline V gene, CDR1 is SNHLY and CDR2 is FYNNEI. CDR3 protein: CASSEALGGNTGELFF.

This sequence joins TRBV7-9 and TRBJ2-3; TCRdb proposes TRBD1, but this gene call is untestable without DNA. The CDR3 contains 12 residues. Germline CDR1 SEHNR, CDR2 FQNEAQ (reference sequence). The CDR3 sequence is CASSRGADTQYF.

The CDR3 sequence is CSAIPTSGGYNEQFF. The J gene is TRBJ2-1, the V gene TRBV20-1; the D call of TRBD2 rests on TCRdb alone, since no DNA is present to check it. This CDR3 contains 15 residues. In germline, CDR1 is DFQATT, CDR2 SNEGSKA (reference sequence).

This clonotype shows up as medium-sized by frequency. V usage is TRBV7-9 and J usage is TRBJ2-1. Germline V lookup: CDR1 SEHNR, CDR2 FQNEAQ (reference sequence). The CDR3 loop spans 15 amino acids. The CDR3 sequence: CASSLKVGRNNEQFF.

V is TRBV4-1 and J is TRBJ2-1. Per the germline V gene, CDR1 is MGHRA and CDR2 is YSYEKL. The CDR3 sequence is 13 residues long. The CDR3 loop is CASSQAAEVKQFF.

This chain uses TRBV6-1 with TRBJ1-5; the D gene TCRdb calls, TRBD1, cannot be checked with no DNA. Germline assignment: CDR1 MNHNS and CDR2 SASEGT. CDR3 size: 14 residues. CDR3 protein: CASRQTGTHQPQHF.

The chain uses TRBV9 and TRBJ2-7; the D call from TCRdb, TRBD1, cannot be confirmed without DNA. Germline assignment: CDR1 SGDLS and CDR2 YYNGEE. The CDR3 has 15 amino acids. CDR3 protein: CASSAKGQGLYEQYF. Based on the CDR3 plus reference TRBV9 and TRBJ2-7, the full variable domain is DSGVTQTPKHLITATGQRVTLRCSPRSGDLSVYWYQQSLDQGLQFLIQYYNGEERAKGNILERFSAQQFPDLHSELNLSSLELGDSALYFCASSAKGQGLYEQYFGPGTRLTVT.

The chain joins TRBV5-1 to TRBJ1-5; the D call of TRBD1 rests on TCRdb alone, since no DNA is present to check it. The CDR3 length is 14 residues. Germline CDR1 SGHRS, CDR2 YFSETQ. The CDR3 sequence is CARGQGNSNQPQHF.

The gene calls are TRBV5-1 and TRBJ1-6; as DNA is missing, the TRBD1 call by TCRdb cannot be tested. Germline V gives CDR1 SGHRS, CDR2 YFSETQ. The CDR3 length is 15 residues. This CDR3 is CASSRIGGIDSPLHF. Together with reference TRBV5-1 and TRBJ1-6, the CDR3 gives the full variable domain: KAGVTQTPRYLIKTRGQQVTLSCSPISGHRSVSWYQQTPGQGLQFLFEYFSETQRNKGNFPGRFSGRQFSNSRSEMNVSTLELGDSALYLCASSRIGGIDSPLHFGNGTRLTVT.

This clonotype ranks as medium-sized in terms of frequency. V is TRBV4-1 and J is TRBJ2-1; TCRdb's D call, TRBD2, is unchecked because there is no DNA. This CDR3 is 14 amino acids long. Germline V gene data show CDR1 as MGHRA and CDR2 as YSYEKL. CDR3: CASSRAGVNNEQFF.

The chain combines TRBV6-5 with TRBJ2-7; TCRdb's D call, TRBD1, is unchecked because there is no DNA. The CDR3 is 11 amino acids. Germline assignment: CDR1 MNHEY and CDR2 SVGAGI. The CDR3: CASSWGGEQYF.

The genes are TRBV18 and TRBJ2-1; TCRdb's D call, TRBD2, is unchecked because there is no DNA. Per germline, CDR1 KGHSH and CDR2 LQKENI. The CDR3 runs to 16 residues. The CDR3 loop is CASSPLAGGTYNEQFF.

The rearrangement joins TRBV19 to TRBJ2-1; TCRdb reports TRBD2, a call that lacks DNA to check it against. The CDR3 length is 16 residues. The V gene's germline CDR1 is LNHDA and CDR2 SQIVND (reference sequence). The CDR3 sequence is CASRASSGSLRGEQFF.